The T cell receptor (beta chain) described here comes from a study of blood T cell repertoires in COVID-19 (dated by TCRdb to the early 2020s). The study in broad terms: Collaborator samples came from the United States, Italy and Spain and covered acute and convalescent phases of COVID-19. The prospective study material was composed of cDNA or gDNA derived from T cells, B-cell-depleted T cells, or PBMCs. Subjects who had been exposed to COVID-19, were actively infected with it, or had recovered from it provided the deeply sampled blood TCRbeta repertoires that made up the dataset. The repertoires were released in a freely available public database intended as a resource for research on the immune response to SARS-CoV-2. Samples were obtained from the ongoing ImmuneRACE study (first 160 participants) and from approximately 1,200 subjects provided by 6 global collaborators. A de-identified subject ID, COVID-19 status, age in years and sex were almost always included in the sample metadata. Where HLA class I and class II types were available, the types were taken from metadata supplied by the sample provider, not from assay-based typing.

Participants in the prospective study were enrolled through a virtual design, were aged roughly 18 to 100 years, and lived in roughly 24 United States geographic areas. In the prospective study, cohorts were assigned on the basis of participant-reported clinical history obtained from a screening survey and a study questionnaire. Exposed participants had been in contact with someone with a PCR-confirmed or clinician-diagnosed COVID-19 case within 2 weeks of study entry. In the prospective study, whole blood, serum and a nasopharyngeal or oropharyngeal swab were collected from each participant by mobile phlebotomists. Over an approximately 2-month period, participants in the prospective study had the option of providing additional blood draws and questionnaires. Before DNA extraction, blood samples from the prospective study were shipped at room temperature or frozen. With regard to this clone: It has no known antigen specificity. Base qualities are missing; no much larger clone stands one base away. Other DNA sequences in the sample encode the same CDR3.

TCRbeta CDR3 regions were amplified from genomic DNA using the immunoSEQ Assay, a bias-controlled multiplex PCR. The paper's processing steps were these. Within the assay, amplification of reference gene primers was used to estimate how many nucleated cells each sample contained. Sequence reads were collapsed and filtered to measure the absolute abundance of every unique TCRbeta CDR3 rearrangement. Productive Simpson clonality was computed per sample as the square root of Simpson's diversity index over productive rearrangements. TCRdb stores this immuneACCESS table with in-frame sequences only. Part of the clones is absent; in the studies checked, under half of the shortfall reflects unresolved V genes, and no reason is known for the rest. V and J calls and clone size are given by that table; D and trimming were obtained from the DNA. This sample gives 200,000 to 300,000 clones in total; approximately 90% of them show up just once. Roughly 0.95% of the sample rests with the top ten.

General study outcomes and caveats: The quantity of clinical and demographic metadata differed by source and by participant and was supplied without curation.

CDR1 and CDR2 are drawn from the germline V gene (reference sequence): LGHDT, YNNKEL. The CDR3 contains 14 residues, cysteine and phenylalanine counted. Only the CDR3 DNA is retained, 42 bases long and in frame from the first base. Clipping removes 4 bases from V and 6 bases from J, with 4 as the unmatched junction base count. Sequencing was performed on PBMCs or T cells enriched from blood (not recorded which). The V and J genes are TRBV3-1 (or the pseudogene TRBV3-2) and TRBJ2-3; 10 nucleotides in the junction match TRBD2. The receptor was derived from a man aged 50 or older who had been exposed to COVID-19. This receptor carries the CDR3 CASSLAGGTDTQYF. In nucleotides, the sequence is TGTGCCAGCAGCCTAGCGGGGGGAACGGATACGCAGTATTTT.